This T cell receptor beta chain is from a study of cytomegalovirus exposure and HLA in healthy donors. Points on this clone: The antigen is unknown.

The germline V gene encodes CDR1 SGHNT and CDR2 YYREEE (reference sequence). V gave up 2 bases and J gave up 5 bases, with 10 bases separating them. CDR3 length equals 14 residues. The PCR ran on 60 Vbeta and 13 Jbeta primers. Sequenced by immunoSEQ multiplex PCR; TCRdb stores in-frame clones only, minus some. Seen in this sample are 130,000 to 150,000 clones; the ten most common clones hold less than 3%. Whole-study findings and limits: Later analysis identified a missense DCLRE1C variant that was linked to TCR beta V- and J-gene trimming. Three CMV-associated chains were confirmed in vitro to be specific for CMV antigens. It was only CMV serostatus that was available as immune exposure information.

Sequences were obtained from PBMCs. This TCR derives from a man in his forties in good health and CMV-seronegative. The chain couples TRBV5-4 to TRBJ2-2; D is possibly TRBD2 (7 bases). CDR3 sequence (DNA): TGTGCCAGCAGCTTCAGGGGAGGGACCGGGGAGCTGTTTTTT. It yields the protein CASSFRGGTGELFF.